Following are 10 T cell receptor beta chains from one sample sequenced in a study of CD8 T cells in Susac syndrome. RNA in amounts of 0.5 to 1 ug was reverse transcribed with random hexamers. Using its own MiXCR run on the immunoSEQ multiplex PCR reads, TCRdb lists one record per CDR3 protein. The profile shows about 100,000 distinct CDR3 sequences, approximately 95% of them singletons. Specimen: CD8+ T cells from PBMCs. These TCRs come from a human donor with Susac syndrome.

The rearrangement joins TRBV12-3 or TRBV12-4 to TRBJ1-5; D may be TRBD1 (6 bases). The CDR3 sequence is 13 residues long. V gave up 1 base and J gave up 7 bases, with 8 bases separating them. The CDR3 bases are TGTGCCAGCAGTTTAGGCAGGGGACAGCCCCAGCATTTT. This translates into CASSLGRGQPQHF.

The J gene is TRBJ1-1, the V gene TRBV12-3 or TRBV12-4; unclear D gene. V lost 4 bases, J lost 0 bases, and 6 bases lay in between. The CDR3 is 13 amino acids. In DNA, the CDR3 is TGTGCCAGCAGTTCTACATTGAACACTGAAGCTTTCTTT. Its protein is CASSSTLNTEAFF.

This clonotype was found once. V is TRBV15 and J is TRBJ2-7, with TRBD2 as a possible D gene (5 bases). Germline CDR1 LNHNV, CDR2 YYDKDF (reference sequence). V lost 1 base and J 3 bases, leaving 13 bases between the germline ends. The CDR3 extends over 15 amino acids. Here the CDR3 reads CATSRGVVGDYEQYF. The CDR3 nucleotides are TGTGCCACCAGCAGAGGAGTTGTCGGGGACTACGAGCAGTACTTC.

This chain connects TRBV29-1 to TRBJ2-3, with a possible D match to TRBD2 (5 bases). CDR3 length equals 14 residues. V lost 7 bases, J lost 6 bases, and 20 bases lay in between. Germline V gives CDR1 SQVTM, CDR2 ANQGSEA. In DNA form, the CDR3 reads TGCAGCGCCCGGGCGTGGGGTGGGAGTGATACGCAGTATTTT. It encodes CSARAWGGSDTQYF.

The V call is TRBV20-1, the J call TRBJ2-7; 7 nucleotides match TRBD2. Germline V lookup: CDR1 DFQATT, CDR2 SNEGSKA (reference sequence). CDR3 length: 13 amino acids. J lost 2 bases, V lost 6 bases, and 7 bases had no gene match. The CDR3 reads CSAHAGTTYEQYF. The CDR3 DNA follows: TGCAGTGCCCACGCCGGGACTACCTACGAGCAGTACTTC.

In DNA, the CDR3 is TGTGCCAGCAGCCAACTAGCGGAAGAGACCCAGTACTTC. Protein: CASSQLAEETQYF. The chain employs TRBV3-1 and TRBJ2-5; 7 bases are shared with TRBD2. CDR1 and CDR2 (germline): LGHDT, YNNKEL (reference sequence). CDR3 length: 13 residues. Unmatched junction bases numbered 0, after V lost 2 bases and J lost 3 bases.

The gene calls are TRBV7-9 and TRBJ2-7; TRBD1 might be the D (6 bases). The V end was cut by 3 bases, the J end by 3 bases, with 15 bases between. The CDR3 contains 15 residues. Germline CDR1 is SEHNR and CDR2 is FQNEAQ (reference sequence). CDR3 in DNA: TGTGCCAGCAGCTTCACCCGGGACAATGACTACGAGCAGTACTTC. It specifies CASSFTRDNDYEQYF. Looking up the rest from reference TRBV7-9 and TRBJ2-7 gives the full variable domain: DTGVSQNPRHKITKRGQNVTFRCDPISEHNRLYWYRQTLGQGPEFLTYFQNEAQLEKSRLLSDRFSAERPKGSFSTLEIQRTEQGDSAMYLCASSFTRDNDYEQYFGPGTRLTVT.

The chain employs TRBV9 and TRBJ2-2; D perhaps matches TRBD2 (6 bases). Germline V gene data show CDR1 as SGDLS and CDR2 as YYNGEE. Trimming left V 4 bases short and J 6 bases short, with 19 bases between. The CDR3 spans 16 residues. This CDR3 is CASSLTQGLLAGELFF. CDR3 DNA sequence: TGTGCCAGCAGCCTCACGCAGGGACTCCTCGCCGGGGAGCTGTTTTTT. Using reference TRBV9 and TRBJ2-2 for the parts outside the CDR3, the full variable domain is DSGVTQTPKHLITATGQRVTLRCSPRSGDLSVYWYQQSLDQGLQFLIQYYNGEERAKGNILERFSAQQFPDLHSELNLSSLELGDSALYFCASSLTQGLLAGELFFGEGSRLTVL.

The chain couples TRBV25-1 to TRBJ1-2, with D tentatively TRBD1 (5 bases). Germline lookup yields CDR1 MGHDK and CDR2 SYGVNS. Trimming took off 5 bases at V and 2 bases at J, with 9 bases between the two ends. The CDR3 consists of 13 residues. CDR3 coding DNA: TGTGCCAGCAGTACAAGACAGAACTATGGCTACACCTTC. It encodes CASSTRQNYGYTF.

A single count supports this clonotype. This chain uses TRBV6-5 with TRBJ1-2; D unclear. CDR3 length: 12 residues. The V gene's germline CDR1 is MNHEY and CDR2 SVGAGI. Between the trimmed V and J ends, which lost 6 bases and 4 bases, there was a span of 9 bases. The CDR3: CASSRNTYGYTF. Written as DNA, the CDR3 is TGTGCCAGCAGCAGGAATACCTATGGCTACACCTTC.